This TCR beta chain stems from a study of blood T cells in healthy people across ages. Study-level findings and limits: Getting older went along with TCR beta diversity per million T cells dropping roughly linearly.

PBMCs numbering at least 6 million were isolated per sample. The germline V gene encodes CDR1 DFQATT and CDR2 SNEGSKA (reference sequence). CDR3 size: 17 residues. J was trimmed by 3 bases and V by 2 bases; bases with no gene match: 8. This clonotype turned up a few times. Antigen: not known. The authors ran a second PCR of roughly 6 to 12 cycles using a sample-barcoded 5' primer and a J-beta primer mix. A tag from a template-switch adaptor with 12 random nucleotides marked each cDNA molecule. TCRdb independently ran MiXCR on the 5' RACE reads; one entry per CDR3 protein. The sample holds about 1.6 million distinct CDR3 sequences, roughly 30% seen once.

The source material was blood. This receptor was taken from a woman in her twenties or thirties in good health. J is TRBJ2-5 and V is TRBV20-1, with 14 bases matching TRBD2. CDR3: CSARLGLAGDDKETQYF. The CDR3 bases are TGCAGTGCTAGATTGGGACTAGCGGGAGATGATAAAGAGACCCAGTACTTC.